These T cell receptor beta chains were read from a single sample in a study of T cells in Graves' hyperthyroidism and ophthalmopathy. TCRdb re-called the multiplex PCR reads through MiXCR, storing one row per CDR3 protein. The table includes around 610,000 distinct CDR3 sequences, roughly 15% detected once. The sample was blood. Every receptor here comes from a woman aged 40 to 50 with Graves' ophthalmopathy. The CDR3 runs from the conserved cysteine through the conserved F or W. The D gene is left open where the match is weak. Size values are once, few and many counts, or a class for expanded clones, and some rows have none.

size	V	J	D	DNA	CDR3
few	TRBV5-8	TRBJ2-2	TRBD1	TGTGCCAGCAGCTTAGGCCACAGGGGCACCGGGGAGCTGTTTTTT	CASSLGHRGTGELFF
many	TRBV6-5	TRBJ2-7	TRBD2	TGTGCCAGCAGTTACGGGAGGGGAACCTCCTACGAGCAGTACTTC	CASSYGRGTSYEQYF
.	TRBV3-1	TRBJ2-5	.	TGTGCCAGCAGCCAAGATGCGGTGGCCGCGTCATACTTC	CASSQDAVAASYF
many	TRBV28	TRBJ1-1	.	TGTGCCAGCAGTCTCCCGCAGGCGATGAACACTGAAGCTTTCTTT	CASSLPQAMNTEAFF
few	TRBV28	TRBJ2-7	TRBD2	TGTGCCAGCACCGGCGGGGGATTCTTGGCGGGAGCCTCCTACGAGCGGTACTTC	CASTGGGFLAGASYERYF
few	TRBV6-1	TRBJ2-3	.	TGTGCCAGCTCATCCATACGGTCTAGCACAGATACGCAGTATTTT	CASSSIRSSTDTQYF
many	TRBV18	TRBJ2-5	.	TGTGCCAGCTCACTCCTCGGGGACCAGGGTCCAGAGACCCAGTACTTC	CASSLLGDQGPETQYF
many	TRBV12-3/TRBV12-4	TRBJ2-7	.	TGTGCCAGCAAAGTGACGGTGGAGCAGTACTTC	CASKVTVEQYF
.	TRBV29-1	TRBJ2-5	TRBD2	TGCAGCGTTGAAGATCTTAGTAGCGGGACCCAAGAGACCCAGTACTTC	CSVEDLSSGTQETQYF
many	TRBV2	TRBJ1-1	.	TGTGCCAGCAGTGATATGACTGAAGCTTTCTTT	CASSDMTEAFF
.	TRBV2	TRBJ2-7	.	TGTGCCAGCAGTGATGAGGGCTACTCCTACGAGCAGTACTTC	CASSDEGYSYEQYF
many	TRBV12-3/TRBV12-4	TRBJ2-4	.	TGTGCCAGCAGTTTATTACGGGGATTGAGCATTCAGTACTTC	CASSLLRGLSIQYF
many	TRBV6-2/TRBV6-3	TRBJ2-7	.	TGTGCCAGCAGTAAAACTACTGTCGGGATCTACGAGCAGTACTTC	CASSKTTVGIYEQYF
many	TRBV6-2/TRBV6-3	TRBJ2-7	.	TGTGCCAGCAAACGGGACTCTACCTACGAGCAGTACTTC	CASKRDSTYEQYF
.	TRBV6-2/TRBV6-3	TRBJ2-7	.	TGTGCCAGCAGTTACTCAAGGTCGAGAAGCTTCTATGAGCAGTACTTC	CASSYSRSRSFYEQYF
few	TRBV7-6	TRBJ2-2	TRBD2	TGTGCCAGCAGACAGGGGCTAGCGGGACCGGGGGAGCTGTTTTTT	CASRQGLAGPGELFF
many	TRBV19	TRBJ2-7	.	TGTGCCAGTAGTATCGGCGTCCAGAGCGAGCAGTACTTC	CASSIGVQSEQYF
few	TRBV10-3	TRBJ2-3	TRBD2	TGTGCCATCAGAAATAGCGGGAGAAGTCTCACAGATACGCAGTATTTT	CAIRNSGRSLTDTQYF
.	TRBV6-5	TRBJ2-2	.	TGTGCCAGCAGTTACTCGTCTGGGATGGGAGGCGGGGAGCTGTTTTTT	CASSYSSGMGGGELFF
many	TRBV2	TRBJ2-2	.	TGTGCCAGCAACTCGGTTGGCGGGCGCACCGGGGAGCTGTTTTTT	CASNSVGGRTGELFF
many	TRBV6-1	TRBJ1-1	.	TGTGCCAGCAGTGAAGCGGCAGCGAACACTGAAGCTTTCTTT	CASSEAAANTEAFF
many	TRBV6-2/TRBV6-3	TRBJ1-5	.	TGTGCCAGCAGATACCTACGTTATAGCAATCAGCCCCAGCATTTT	CASRYLRYSNQPQHF
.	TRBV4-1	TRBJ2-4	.	TGCGCCAGCAGCTCCCACTTGGAAAACATTCAGTACTTC	CASSSHLENIQYF
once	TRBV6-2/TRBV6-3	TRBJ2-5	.	TGTGCCAGCAGCTTCCTGGGGGTGCAGAAGACCCAGTACTTC	CASSFLGVQKTQYF
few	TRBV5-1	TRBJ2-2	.	TGCGCCAGCAGCTTGGCGGACAGAAACACCGGGGAGCTGTTTTTT	CASSLADRNTGELFF
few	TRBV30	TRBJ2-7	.	TGTGCCTGGAGTATTATTGGTTACGAGCAGTACTTC	CAWSIIGYEQYF
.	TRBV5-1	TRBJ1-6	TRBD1	TGCGCCAGCAGGAATGGACAGGGAATCTCACCCCTCCACTTT	CASRNGQGISPLHF
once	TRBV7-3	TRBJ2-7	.	TGTGCCAGCAGCCCAGGGTTATACTCCTACGAGCAGTACTTC	CASSPGLYSYEQYF
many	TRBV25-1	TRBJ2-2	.	TGTGCCAGCAGTGAATTCGCCACCGGGGAGCTGTTTTTT	CASSEFATGELFF
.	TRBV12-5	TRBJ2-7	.	TGTGCTAGTGGTTTGTCGCGATACGAGCGGTACTTC	CASGLSRYERYF
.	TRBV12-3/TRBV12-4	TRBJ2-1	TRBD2	TGTGCCAGCAGTTCCACTAGCGGGAGGGCCAATGAGCAGTTCTTC	CASSSTSGRANEQFF
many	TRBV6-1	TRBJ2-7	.	TGTGCCAGCAGTGAATACGGCATTAGCCCCTACGAGCAGTACTTC	CASSEYGISPYEQYF
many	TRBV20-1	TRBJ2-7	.	TGCAGTGCTAGAGATTTGGGCGGCAGCTCCTACGAGCAGTACTTC	CSARDLGGSSYEQYF
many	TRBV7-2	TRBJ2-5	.	TGTGCCAGCAGCTCCTCAGGGGTAACAGAGACCCAGTACTTC	CASSSSGVTETQYF
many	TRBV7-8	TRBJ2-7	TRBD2	TGTGCCAGCACCCGTCGGGAGGGAGGGTACGAGCAGTACTTC	CASTRREGGYEQYF
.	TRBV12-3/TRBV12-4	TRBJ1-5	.	TGTGCCAGCAGTTTTCTGAATAGCAATCAGCCCCAGCATTTT	CASSFLNSNQPQHF
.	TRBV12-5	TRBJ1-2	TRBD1	TGTGCTAGTGCCCCGGACAGGGGGTGGGGCTACACCTTC	CASAPDRGWGYTF
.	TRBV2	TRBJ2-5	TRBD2	TGTGCCAGCAGTGAAATGGGACTAGCGGGAGAGACCCAGTACTTC	CASSEMGLAGETQYF
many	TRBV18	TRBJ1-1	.	TGTGCCAGCTCAGCGACCATGAACACTGAAGCTTTCTTT	CASSATMNTEAFF
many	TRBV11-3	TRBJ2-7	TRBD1	TGTGCCAGCAGCATCTACAGGGGTGGCAACGAGCAGTACTTC	CASSIYRGGNEQYF
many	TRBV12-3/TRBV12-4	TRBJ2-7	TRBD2	TGTGCCAGCAGTTCTCCGGGACTAGCAGGCGAGCAGTACTTC	CASSSPGLAGEQYF
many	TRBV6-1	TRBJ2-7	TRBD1	TGTGCCAGCAGTGGTCCGGGACAGGGTAACAAGCAGTACTTC	CASSGPGQGNKQYF
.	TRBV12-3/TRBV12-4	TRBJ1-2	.	TGTGCCAGCAGCCCCCGGGTAGGGTCCGGCTACACCTTC	CASSPRVGSGYTF
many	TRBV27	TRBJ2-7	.	TGTGCCAGCAGTTCTGACAAGGGGTACGAGCAGTACTTC	CASSSDKGYEQYF
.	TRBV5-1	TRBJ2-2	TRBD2	TGCGCCAGCAGCTTTTCCGGGAGGGTCACCGGGGAGCTGTTTTTT	CASSFSGRVTGELFF
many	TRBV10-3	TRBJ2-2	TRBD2	TGTGCCATCAAATCAGCGGGAGACACCGGGGAGCTGTTTTTT	CAIKSAGDTGELFF
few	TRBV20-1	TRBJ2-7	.	TGCAGTGCTAGAGCTCGCAGCTACTACGAGCAGTACTTC	CSARARSYYEQYF
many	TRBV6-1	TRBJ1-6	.	TGTGCCAGCAGTGAGACCGCAGTCTCCTATAATTCACCCCTCCACTTT	CASSETAVSYNSPLHF
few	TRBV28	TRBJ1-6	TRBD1	TGTGCCAGCAGTCCCACGGACAGGGCGAATTCACCCCTCCACTTT	CASSPTDRANSPLHF
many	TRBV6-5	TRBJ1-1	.	TGTGCCAGCAGTTATACCGGGAGTCCCACTGAAGCTTTCTTT	CASSYTGSPTEAFF